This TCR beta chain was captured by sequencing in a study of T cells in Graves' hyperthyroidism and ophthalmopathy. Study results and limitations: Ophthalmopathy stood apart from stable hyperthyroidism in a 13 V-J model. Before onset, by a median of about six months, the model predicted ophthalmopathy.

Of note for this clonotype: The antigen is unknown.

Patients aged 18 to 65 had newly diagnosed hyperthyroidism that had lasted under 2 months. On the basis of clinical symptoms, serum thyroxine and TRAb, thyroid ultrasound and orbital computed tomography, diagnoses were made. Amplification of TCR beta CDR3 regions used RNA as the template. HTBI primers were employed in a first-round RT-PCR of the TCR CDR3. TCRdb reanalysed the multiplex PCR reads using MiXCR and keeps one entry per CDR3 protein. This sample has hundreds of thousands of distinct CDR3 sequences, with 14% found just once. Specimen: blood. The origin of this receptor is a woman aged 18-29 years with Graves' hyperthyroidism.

The CDR3, as DNA: TGTGCCACCAGGGGAGGGGACAGGGGGCCTAACACTGAAGCTTTCTTT. Protein sequence: CATRGGDRGPNTEAFF. V and J are TRBV19 and TRBJ1-1, with 12 bases aligning to TRBD1. In germline, CDR1 is LNHDA, CDR2 SQIVND (reference sequence). The CDR3 has 16 residues. V was pared by 10 bases and J by 2 bases, with 11 bases of the junction left unmatched. Based on the CDR3 plus reference TRBV19 and TRBJ1-1, the full variable domain is DGGITQSPKYLFRKEGQNVTLSCEQNLNHDAMYWYRQDPGQGLRLIYYSQIVNDFQKGDIAEGYSVSREKKESFPLTVTSAQKNPTAFYLCATRGGDRGPNTEAFFGQGTRLTVV.